This record looks at one TCR beta chain sequence and its context. These data originate in a study of CD8 T cells in Susac syndrome. An input of roughly 0.45 to 1 ug of RNA was subjected to reverse transcription using random hexamers. TCRdb fed the immunoSEQ multiplex PCR reads into MiXCR, producing one record per CDR3 protein. This table holds a few hundred thousand distinct CDR3 sequences, around 83% found once. Sequenced input: CD8+ T cells from PBMCs. The TCR originated in a human donor with multiple sclerosis.

The CDR3, as DNA: TGCGCCAGCAGTGAAAACAGGGGCTATGGCTACACCTTC. It specifies CASSENRGYGYTF. The rearrangement links TRBV10-2 to TRBJ1-2; 7 bases map to TRBD1. Trimming cost V 3 bases and J 4 bases; bases outside gene matches: 2. From germline, CDR1 is WSHSY and CDR2 SAAADI. The CDR3 is 13 amino acids.